This entry lists 31 T cell receptor beta chains sequenced from one sample in a study of blood T cells in healthy people across ages (dated by TCRdb to the mid-2010s). The library was built by means of 5' RACE. Instrument used: Illumina HiSeq 2500. A second PCR of roughly 6 to 11 cycles was run with a J-beta primer mix and a sample-barcoded 5' primer. Clones were called with MiXCR by TCRdb after fastp trimmed the public reads at Q25, and only in-frame beta chains were retained. A single entry per CDR3 protein holds the most common genes and DNA from its merged rows. For this sample the table gives about 970,000 distinct CDR3 sequences, of which roughly 51% were detected only once. The ten largest clones capture 20% to 25% of the sample. The sample was blood. The origin of the receptors is a woman aged 55-75 years in good health.

The rearrangement links TRBV5-1 to TRBJ2-7; D not resolved. The V gene lost 3 bases and the J gene lost 6 bases, with 13 bases spanning the gap. The CDR3 runs 13 residues. The germline gives CDR1 SGHRS, CDR2 YFSETQ. The CDR3 protein is CASSSFQSGEQYF. DNA for the CDR3: TGCGCCAGCAGCTCCTTCCAGTCAGGCGAGCAGTACTTC.

This clonotype has only a few counts. The gene calls are TRBV5-1 and TRBJ2-5; TRBD1 aligns across 8 bases. The CDR3 sequence is 16 residues long. Germline CDR1 and CDR2: SGHRS and YFSETQ. With V trimmed by 3 bases and J by 1 base, 8 bases remained unmatched. The CDR3 is CASSSGQVSTQETQYF. CDR3 nucleotides: TGCGCCAGCAGCTCGGGACAGGTCAGCACCCAAGAGACCCAGTACTTC.

V and J are TRBV2 and TRBJ2-3, with 11 bases identical to TRBD2. CDR3 length: 17 amino acids. Germline assignment: CDR1 SNHLY and CDR2 FYNNEI. The ends lost 4 bases at V and 2 bases at J; junction bases unmatched: 8. The DNA for the CDR3 is TGTGCCAGCAGTGTTAGAACTAGCGGGGGCCCCACAGATACGCAGTATTTT. Protein product: CASSVRTSGGPTDTQYF.

V is TRBV20-1 and J is TRBJ2-7; D is uncertain. Germline V gene sequence: CDR1 DFQATT, CDR2 SNEGSKA (reference sequence). This CDR3 is 14 amino acids long. Trimming pared 6 bases from V and 0 bases from J, leaving 15 bases between. CDR3 protein: CSAPATYFSYEQYF. In DNA form, the CDR3 reads TGCAGTGCCCCCGCGACTTACTTCTCCTACGAGCAGTACTTC.

The genes are TRBV5-6 and TRBJ2-5; 7 bases match TRBD1. Per the germline V gene, CDR1 is SGHDT and CDR2 is YYEEEE. The CDR3 has 14 residues. V gave up 3 bases and J gave up 5 bases; unmatched junction bases: 7. CDR3 amino acids: CASSWVGGDETQYF. The CDR3 region has the DNA TGTGCCAGCAGCTGGGTAGGGGGCGATGAGACCCAGTACTTC.

This clonotype was found a few times. In nucleotides, the CDR3 is TGTGCCAGCAGCTTCAGAGCGGGAGGACTCACAGATACGCAGTATTTT. It encodes CASSFRAGGLTDTQYF. The chain joins TRBV7-9 to TRBJ2-3; 9 bases are a match to TRBD2. The CDR3 runs to 16 residues. The trim removed 3 bases at V and 2 bases at J, leaving 6 bases unmatched. Germline CDR1 SEHNR, CDR2 FQNEAQ (reference sequence). The full variable domain, in which reference TRBV7-9 and TRBJ2-3 provide the parts outside the CDR3, is DTGVSQNPRHKITKRGQNVTFRCDPISEHNRLYWYRQTLGQGPEFLTYFQNEAQLEKSRLLSDRFSAERPKGSFSTLEIQRTEQGDSAMYLCASSFRAGGLTDTQYFGPGTRLTVL.

This clonotype was seen a single time. The chain employs TRBV6-6 and TRBJ1-2; 7 nucleotides match TRBD1. V gave up 6 bases and J gave up 5 bases; unmatched junction bases: 6. Germline V CDR1 and CDR2: MNHNY, SVGAGI (reference sequence). The CDR3 is 13 residues long. In DNA form, the CDR3 reads TGTGCCAGCAGCCCTGGACAGGAGTATGGCTACACCTTC. Translated: CASSPGQEYGYTF.

The chain carries TRBV5-1 and TRBJ2-4, with 7 positions matching TRBD1. TRBJ2-5 explains the end of the DNA better; the J call may be wrong. Germline V gene lookup returns CDR1 SGHRS and CDR2 YFSETQ. CDR3 size: 15 residues. CDR3 sequence: CASSLDRGTEKTQYF. The DNA for the CDR3 is TGCGCCAGCAGCTTGGACAGGGGCACTGAAAAGACCCAGTACTTC.

This clonotype appeared a few times. V and J are TRBV6-2 or TRBV6-3 and TRBJ2-7; 14 nucleotides agree with TRBD2. The germline CDR1 and CDR2 sequences are MNHEY and SVGEGT. Trimming cost V 6 bases and J 0 bases; bases outside gene matches: 4. There are 16 residues in the CDR3. The CDR3 nucleotides read TGTGCCAGCAGAAGACTAGCGGGAGGGCCCTCCTACGAGCAGTACTTC. Its translation is CASRRLAGGPSYEQYF.

This sequence joins TRBV29-1 and TRBJ1-2; D uncertain. CDR1 SQVTM and CDR2 ANQGSEA come from the germline V gene. The CDR3 runs 15 residues. Trimming pared 1 base from V and 3 bases from J, leaving 15 bases between. The CDR3 coding sequence is TGCAGCGTTGAAGGATCGGGGTGGCCGGACTATGGCTACACCTTC. Residues: CSVEGSGWPDYGYTF.

CDR3 nucleotides: TGTGCCAGCAGCACTGGACTAGCGGGGAACCAAGAGACCCAGTACTTC. It codes for CASSTGLAGNQETQYF. The rearrangement joins TRBV7-2 to TRBJ2-5; TRBD2 agrees at 12 bases. CDR3 size: 16 residues. V shed 5 bases and J 0 bases; nucleotides not matched to a gene: 4. CDR1 is SGHTA and CDR2 is FQGNSA in the germline V gene.

The rearrangement uses TRBV7-2 and TRBJ2-1, with TRBD2 matching 11 bases. Looked up from germline, CDR1 is SGHTA and CDR2 is FQGNSA. CDR3 length equals 15 residues. The V segment lost 1 base and the J segment 9 bases; nucleotides outside the gene matches: 5. The CDR3 loop is CASSLVAGGIREQFF. The CDR3 bases are TGTGCCAGCAGCTTAGTAGCGGGAGGGATACGTGAGCAGTTCTTC.

As to this clonotype: The junction departs from the called germline gene at one end, perhaps through a read error. The chain carries TRBV7-9 and TRBJ2-1; 12 bases line up with TRBD2. Germline loops: CDR1 SEHNR, CDR2 FQNEAQ (reference sequence). The CDR3 length is 15 residues. Here the CDR3 DNA reads TGTGCCAGCGGCTTACTAGCGGGGGGCCACAATGAGCAGTTCTTC. It translates to CASGLLAGGHNEQFF. The complete variable domain, with remaining parts taken from reference TRBV7-9 and TRBJ2-1, reads DTGVSQNPRHKITKRGQNVTFRCDPISEHNRLYWYRQTLGQGPEFLTYFQNEAQLEKSRLLSDRFSAERPKGSFSTLEIQRTEQGDSAMYLCASGLLAGGHNEQFFGPGTRLTVL.

V gene TRBV6-2 or TRBV6-3 combines with J gene TRBJ1-2, with a possible D match to TRBD1 (6 bases). V was trimmed by 7 bases and J by 0 bases, leaving 15 bases between them. This CDR3 comprises 15 residues. Germline V gene data show CDR1 as MNHEY and CDR2 as SVGEGT. The CDR3 spells CASTPGGQTNYGYTF. DNA for the CDR3: TGTGCCAGCACACCCGGGGGCCAGACTAACTATGGCTACACCTTC.

The chain has TRBV9 and TRBJ1-6; D ambiguous. The CDR3 has 15 amino acids. The germline V gene has CDR1 SGDLS and CDR2 YYNGEE. The V gene lost 0 bases and the J gene lost 6 bases, with 10 bases spanning the gap. CDR3 region: CASSVGNSPNSPLHF. As DNA, the CDR3 is TGTGCCAGCAGCGTAGGCAACAGTCCTAATTCACCCCTCCACTTT.

This clonotype was found a few times. The chain uses TRBV7-9 and TRBJ2-5; 7 bases match TRBD2. With V trimmed by 3 bases and J by 0 bases, 1 base remained unmatched. Germline V gives CDR1 SEHNR, CDR2 FQNEAQ (reference sequence). The CDR3 spans 14 residues. The CDR3 is CASSLGRDQETQYF. The CDR3, as DNA: TGTGCCAGCAGCTTGGGGAGGGACCAAGAGACCCAGTACTTC.

This clonotype was counted a few times. J is TRBJ2-7 and V is TRBV10-3; 7 bases map to TRBD2. Trimming took 3 bases from V and 7 from J; bases not matched to a gene: 12. This CDR3 has 15 residues. Germline CDR1 is ENHRY and CDR2 is SYGVKD. This CDR3 reads CAISETGTTVLEQYF. The CDR3 bases are TGTGCCATCAGTGAAACCGGGACTACCGTGTTAGAGCAGTACTTC.

The rearrangement joins TRBV6-1 to TRBJ2-6; the D gene is possibly TRBD1 (6 bases). V lost 11 bases, J lost 3 bases, and 23 bases lay in between. The germline gives CDR1 MNHNS, CDR2 SASEGT. This CDR3 has 17 amino acids. DNA for the CDR3: TGTGCCTCAGGTCCCGGACAGCGGCCGCTTGGGGCCAACGTCCTGACTTTC. Translating it yields CASGPGQRPLGANVLTF.

This chain connects TRBV4-3 to TRBJ1-1, with 7 bases that match TRBD1. V lost 0 bases to trimming and J lost 13 bases; unmatched junction nucleotides: 11. The V gene's germline CDR1 is LGHNA and CDR2 YSLEER. This CDR3 contains 14 residues. CDR3 region: CASSQERGQLNLFF. CDR3 bases: TGCGCCAGCAGCCAAGAAAGGGGACAGCTGAATCTTTTCTTT.

This clonotype was seen at least ten times. The chain has TRBV29-1 and TRBJ2-5, with TRBD1 matching over 11 bases. The germline V gene has CDR1 SQVTM and CDR2 ANQGSEA. CDR3 length equals 13 residues. The junction had 11 bases not matched to a gene; V was cut back by 6 bases and J by 11 bases. CDR3 coding DNA: TGCAGCGTCGCGGACAGGGGGCAATTTGAGCAGTACTTC. Amino acid sequence: CSVADRGQFEQYF. The variable domain in full, completed from reference TRBV29-1 and TRBJ2-5, reads SAVISQKPSRDICQRGTSLTIQCQVDSQVTMMFWYRQQPGQSLTLIATANQGSEATYESGFVIDKFPISRPNLTFSTLTVSNMSPEDSSIYLCSVADRGQFEQYFGPGTRLLVL.

V usage is TRBV7-7 and J usage is TRBJ2-5, with D perhaps matching TRBD2 (6 bases). Trimming left V 4 bases short and J 0 bases short, with 9 bases between. The CDR3 runs 14 residues. Germline values: CDR1 SSHAT, CDR2 FNYEAQ (reference sequence). As DNA, the CDR3 is TGTGCCAGCAGCTCCTCTAGCGACCAAGAGACCCAGTACTTC. Translating gives CASSSSSDQETQYF.

This clonotype was counted only a few times. The rearrangement joins TRBV10-3 to TRBJ2-4; D not certain. V lost 3 bases and J lost 0, with 15 bases in between. CDR1 and CDR2 (germline): ENHRY, SYGVKD. The CDR3 has 17 residues. The CDR3: CAISETAEVLAKNIQYF. The CDR3 DNA sequence: TGTGCCATCAGTGAAACCGCTGAAGTCCTAGCCAAAAACATTCAGTACTTC.

The chain has TRBV15 and TRBJ2-3, with 9 positions matching TRBD1. Germline CDR1 reads LNHNV; CDR2 reads YYDKDF (reference sequence). The V segment lost 1 base and the J segment 3 bases; nucleotides outside the gene matches: 2. This CDR3 is 15 amino acids long. CDR3 coding DNA: TGTGCCACCAGCAGAGGACAGGGGGGAACAGATACGCAGTATTTT. It specifies CATSRGQGGTDTQYF. The complete variable domain, with remaining parts taken from reference TRBV15 and TRBJ2-3, reads DAMVIQNPRYQVTQFGKPVTLSCSQTLNHNVMYWYQQKSSQAPKLLFHYYDKDFNNEADTPDNFQSRRPNTSFCFLDIRSPGLGDTAMYLCATSRGQGGTDTQYFGPGTRLTVL.

This clonotype was counted only a few times. CDR3 in amino acids: CASSYLTGANVLTF. As DNA, the CDR3 is TGTGCCAGCAGTTACCTCACTGGGGCCAACGTCCTGACTTTC. The chain employs TRBV6-6 and TRBJ2-6, with D unclear. The length of the CDR3 is 14 residues. V was trimmed by 2 bases and J by 2 bases, leaving 4 bases between them. Germline V gives CDR1 MNHNY, CDR2 SVGAGI (reference sequence).

Remarks on this clonotype: A much larger clone is a single base away; this may be a read error. The V gene is TRBV6-6, the J gene TRBJ2-5; possible D gene TRBD1, 7 bases. The germline CDR1 and CDR2 sequences are MNHNY and SVGAGI (reference sequence). With 6 bases removed from V and 3 bases from J, the gap between germline ends came to 17 bases. The CDR3 is made up of 15 amino acids. The CDR3 DNA reads TGTGCCAGCAGACGTAGACAGGGACTGAAAGAGACCCAGTACTTC. This gives the protein CASRRRQGLKETQYF.

This chain uses TRBV12-3 or TRBV12-4 with TRBJ2-2; 11 bases agree with TRBD1. The CDR3 is made up of 15 amino acids. Trimming at V came to 4 bases and at J to 7 bases, leaving 5 bases not matched to a gene. This CDR3 is CASSSGTGGVGELFF. CDR3 nucleotide sequence: TGTGCCAGCAGTTCCGGGACAGGGGGTGTCGGGGAGCTGTTTTTT.

This clonotype has more than one count but fewer than ten. J is TRBJ2-5 and V is TRBV4-1; D not certain. CDR1 is MGHRA, CDR2 YSYEKL, per germline. The length of the CDR3 is 12 residues. V was trimmed by 3 bases and J by 2 bases, leaving 4 bases between them. CDR3: CASSHHQETQYF. In DNA form, the CDR3 reads TGCGCCAGCAGCCACCATCAAGAGACCCAGTACTTC.

V is TRBV6-5 and J is TRBJ2-4; no firm D call. The CDR3 sequence is 15 residues long. The germline CDR1 and CDR2 sequences are MNHEY and SVGAGI. Deletions cut 6 bases from V and 0 bases from J, with 12 bases between. CDR3 sequence (DNA): TGTGCCAGCAGCCCCACACCTCAAGCCAAAAACATTCAGTACTTC. This sequence encodes CASSPTPQAKNIQYF.

This clonotype was seen only a few times. The chain has TRBV13 and TRBJ2-7, with 8 bases matching TRBD2. CDR1 is PRHDT and CDR2 is FYEKMQ in the germline V gene (reference sequence). With 5 bases clipped from V and 2 bases from J, the junction kept 11 bases outside the gene matches. This CDR3 comprises 16 residues. CDR3 DNA: TGTGCCAGCAGCCCAGAGGGGACGGGAGGGCCCTACGAGCAGTACTTC. It codes for CASSPEGTGGPYEQYF.

This clonotype was observed a few times. The chain is built from TRBV5-6 and TRBJ2-7, with D possibly being TRBD1 or TRBD2 (5 bases each). With 1 base removed from V and 2 bases from J, the gap between germline ends came to 16 bases. The CDR3 consists of 16 residues. Germline V gene lookup returns CDR1 SGHDT and CDR2 YYEEEE. The CDR3 DNA sequence: TGTGCCAGCAGCTTGCCCGGGACCTTCGGCGCCTACGAGCAGTACTTC. This encodes CASSLPGTFGAYEQYF.

The chain carries TRBV11-2 and TRBJ1-2; D is ambiguous. The germline CDR1 and CDR2 sequences are SGHAT and FQNNGV. The CDR3 covers 17 residues. V shed 6 bases and J shed 5 bases, with 25 bases lying between them. In nucleotides, the CDR3 is TGTGCCAGCAGGGATGTTTTTCGGGAGACCCTAGATTATGGCTACACCTTC. It translates to CASRDVFRETLDYGYTF.